This is a list of T cell receptor beta chains from one sample in a study of beta chain features in type 1 diabetes. Repertoires were generated with immunoSEQ multiplex PCR, while TCRdb's copy carries only in-frame clones and drops some. The data contain about 150,000 clones, approximately 10% of them seen just once; the ten biggest clones take up around 0.48%. The sequenced sample consisted of central memory CD4+ T cells from blood. The receptors here all came from a man aged 25-45 years with type 1 diabetes. Each CDR3 is given with its conserved first and last residue. A D gene is named only where the DNA matches it firmly. For some rows the clone size is stated as once, few or many, or as a class when expanded; others skip it.

CDR3: CASSLSLAETGELFF
DNA: TGCGCCAGCAGCTTGTCGCTAGCGGAAACCGGGGAGCTGTTTTTT
size: few
D: TRBD2
J: TRBJ2-2
V: TRBV5-1

CDR3: CASSPRGDSHYNEQFF
DNA: TGCGCCAGCAGCCCTCGTGGCGACTCCCACTACAATGAGCAGTTCTTC
size: few
D: -
J: TRBJ2-1
V: TRBV5-1

CDR3: CASSPSGGRSETQYF
DNA: TGTGCCAGCAGCCCCAGTGGCGGGAGGTCCGAGACCCAGTACTTC
size: few
D: TRBD2
J: TRBJ2-5
V: TRBV7-2

CDR3: CASRLMTDSNQPQHF
DNA: TGTGCCAGCAGGTTGATGACAGATAGCAATCAGCCCCAGCATTTT
size: -
D: -
J: TRBJ1-5
V: TRBV6-1

CDR3: CASSSLLLYNEQFF
DNA: TGTGCCAGTAGTAGCCTACTATTGTACAATGAGCAGTTCTTC
size: few
D: -
J: TRBJ2-1
V: TRBV19

CDR3: CATLSQLASYNEQFF
DNA: TGTGCCACGTTATCTCAACTAGCCTCCTACAATGAGCAGTTCTTC
size: few
D: -
J: TRBJ2-1
V: TRBV2

CDR3: CASSRGAGAQETQYF
DNA: TGTGCCAGCAGCAGAGGGGCGGGGGCACAAGAGACCCAGTACTTC
size: few
D: -
J: TRBJ2-5
V: TRBV7-2

CDR3: CASSPGTGPYEQYF
DNA: TGTGCCAGCTCACCCGGGACAGGGCCCTACGAGCAGTACTTC
size: -
D: TRBD1
J: TRBJ2-7
V: TRBV18

CDR3: CASSSRTGNTEAFF
DNA: TGCGCCAGCAGCTCAAGGACAGGGAACACTGAAGCTTTCTTT
size: few
D: TRBD1
J: TRBJ1-1
V: TRBV5-1

CDR3: CASRLTSGTGGYEQYF
DNA: TGTGCCAGCAGACTAACCTCCGGGACAGGGGGCTACGAGCAGTACTTC
size: -
D: TRBD1
J: TRBJ2-7
V: TRBV7-2

CDR3: CASSPAGVGYGYTF
DNA: TGTGCCAGCTCACCCGCGGGGGTAGGCTATGGCTACACCTTC
size: few
D: -
J: TRBJ1-2
V: TRBV18

CDR3: CASSFDGTKYEQYF
DNA: TGTGCCAGCAGCTTCGACGGGACTAAGTACGAGCAGTACTTC
size: few
D: TRBD2
J: TRBJ2-7
V: TRBV27

CDR3: CASSLDTGVYNQPQHF
DNA: TGTGCCAGCAGCTTAGACACAGGAGTCTATAATCAGCCCCAGCATTTT
size: -
D: -
J: TRBJ1-5
V: TRBV7-9

CDR3: CASSWRTGGYGYTF
DNA: TGTGCCAGCAGCTGGAGGACAGGGGGCTATGGCTACACCTTC
size: -
D: TRBD1
J: TRBJ1-2
V: TRBV5-6

CDR3: CSVPPREPPDPYEQYF
DNA: TGCAGCGTTCCCCCCCGGGAACCCCCCGACCCATACGAGCAGTACTTC
size: few
D: -
J: TRBJ2-7
V: TRBV29-1

CDR3: CASSVNQGPAEAFF
DNA: TGTGCCAGCAGCGTCAACCAGGGCCCGGCTGAAGCTTTCTTT
size: -
D: -
J: TRBJ1-1
V: TRBV9

CDR3: CASSLFEQGPGELFF
DNA: TGTGCCAGCAGCCTATTCGAACAGGGACCCGGGGAGCTGTTTTTT
size: few
D: -
J: TRBJ2-2
V: TRBV5-6

CDR3: CASSYLGQRAKNIQYF
DNA: TGTGCCAGCAGTTATTTGGGACAGAGAGCCAAAAACATTCAGTACTTC
size: -
D: TRBD1
J: TRBJ2-4
V: TRBV6-5

CDR3: CASGPDNSRRDEQFF
DNA: TGTGCTAGTGGCCCTGACAACTCCCGCCGAGATGAGCAGTTCTTC
size: -
D: -
J: TRBJ2-1
V: TRBV12-5

CDR3: CASRRTTNEQFF
DNA: TGTGCCAGCCGAAGGACAACCAATGAGCAGTTCTTC
size: few
D: -
J: TRBJ2-1
V: TRBV28

CDR3: CASSLQEQGTQYF
DNA: TGTGCCAGCAGTCTACAGGAGCAGGGGACCCAGTACTTC
size: few
D: -
J: TRBJ2-5
V: TRBV27

CDR3: CASSLADSWTYGYTF
DNA: TGTGCCAGCAGCTTAGCGGACAGTTGGACCTATGGCTACACCTTC
size: -
D: -
J: TRBJ1-2
V: TRBV7-8

CDR3: CASSLVRETQYF
DNA: TGTGCCAGCAGCTTAGTTCGGGAGACCCAGTACTTC
size: -
D: -
J: TRBJ2-5
V: TRBV7-9

CDR3: CASSPINRDSRNTYEQYF
DNA: TGTGCCAGCAGCCCGATTAACCGGGACAGCAGAAATACCTACGAGCAGTACTTC
size: -
D: TRBD1
J: TRBJ2-7
V: TRBV11-2

CDR3: CSNRAGAEQFF
DNA: TGCAGTAACCGGGCGGGAGCTGAGCAGTTCTTC
size: few
D: TRBD2
J: TRBJ2-1
V: TRBV20-1

CDR3: CASSPPTSGGNNEQFF
DNA: TGTGCCAGCTCACCACCCACTAGCGGAGGGAACAATGAGCAGTTCTTC
size: -
D: TRBD2
J: TRBJ2-1
V: TRBV18

CDR3: CASRGLDNEQFF
DNA: TGTGCCAGCAGGGGACTAGACAATGAGCAGTTCTTC
size: few
D: TRBD2
J: TRBJ2-1
V: TRBV2

CDR3: CASSLSSGRANEQFF
DNA: TGCGCCAGCAGCCTATCTAGCGGGAGGGCCAATGAGCAGTTCTTC
size: few
D: TRBD2
J: TRBJ2-1
V: TRBV4-1

CDR3: CASRRGPDYGYTF
DNA: TGTGCCAGCAGAAGGGGGCCCGACTATGGCTACACCTTC
size: few
D: TRBD1
J: TRBJ1-2
V: TRBV27

CDR3: CASSSGGQFYNQPQHF
DNA: TGTGCCAGCAGTTCAGGAGGACAGTTTTACAATCAGCCCCAGCATTTT
size: -
D: -
J: TRBJ1-5
V: TRBV28

CDR3: CASSLVASGRTGELFF
DNA: TGTGCCAGCAGCTTAGTGGCTAGCGGGCGGACCGGGGAGCTGTTTTTT
size: few
D: TRBD2
J: TRBJ2-2
V: TRBV7-8

CDR3: CASSLSDSNTDTQYF
DNA: TGTGCCAGCAGTCTCTCGGACAGCAACACAGATACGCAGTATTTT
size: -
D: -
J: TRBJ2-3
V: TRBV28

CDR3: CATSRGALAETQYF
DNA: TGTGCCACCAGCAGAGGGGCCCTAGCGGAGACCCAGTACTTC
size: -
D: -
J: TRBJ2-5
V: TRBV15

CDR3: CASSPHGGTQINNEQFF
DNA: TGTGCCAGCAGCCCCCACGGGGGGACCCAGATCAACAATGAGCAGTTCTTC
size: -
D: TRBD2
J: TRBJ2-1
V: TRBV7-2

CDR3: CASTMTGMDQPQHF
DNA: TGTGCCAGCACTATGACAGGGATGGATCAGCCCCAGCATTTT
size: many
D: TRBD1
J: TRBJ1-5
V: TRBV2

CDR3: CASSPPGLANTGELFF
DNA: TGCGCCAGCAGCCCTCCGGGACTGGCGAACACCGGGGAGCTGTTTTTT
size: -
D: -
J: TRBJ2-2
V: TRBV5-1

CDR3: CASSQVDMGFHYEQYF
DNA: TGCGCCAGCAGCCAAGTGGACATGGGATTTCATTACGAGCAGTACTTC
size: -
D: -
J: TRBJ2-7
V: TRBV4-1

CDR3: CASSQDRHPGYGYTF
DNA: TGTGCCAGCAGCCAAGACAGACACCCTGGCTATGGCTACACCTTC
size: few
D: -
J: TRBJ1-2
V: TRBV14

CDR3: CASSARTSGFTGELFF
DNA: TGTGCCAGTAGTGCCCGGACTAGCGGTTTCACCGGGGAGCTGTTTTTT
size: -
D: TRBD2
J: TRBJ2-2
V: TRBV19

CDR3: CASKDRGNTEAFF
DNA: TGTGCCAGCAAGGACAGGGGGAACACTGAAGCTTTCTTT
size: -
D: TRBD1
J: TRBJ1-1
V: TRBV2

CDR3: CASTQATGLSEKLFF
DNA: TGTGCCAGCACCCAGGCCACAGGGCTGTCTGAAAAACTGTTTTTT
size: -
D: -
J: TRBJ1-4
V: TRBV4-2

CDR3: CASTGSYEQYF
DNA: TGTGCCAGCACAGGTAGCTACGAGCAGTACTTC
size: -
D: -
J: TRBJ2-7
V: TRBV28

CDR3: CASSSWTSGRSPRSYEQYF
DNA: TGCGCCAGCTCTTCCTGGACTAGCGGGAGAAGTCCCCGCTCCTACGAGCAGTACTTC
size: few
D: TRBD2
J: TRBJ2-7
V: TRBV4-1

CDR3: CASSPDPRGPEAFF
DNA: TGCGCCAGCAGCCCGGACCCCAGGGGACCAGAAGCTTTCTTT
size: -
D: -
J: TRBJ1-1
V: TRBV4-1

CDR3: CSVSMSGSNYEQYF
DNA: TGCAGCGTTTCCATGAGCGGGAGTAACTACGAGCAGTACTTC
size: -
D: TRBD2
J: TRBJ2-7
V: TRBV29-1

CDR3: CASSPSGTASGNTIYF
DNA: TGTGCCAGCTCACCGTCAGGGACAGCCTCTGGAAACACCATATATTTT
size: -
D: TRBD1
J: TRBJ1-3
V: TRBV18

CDR3: CASSNGLAGETEQFF
DNA: TGTGCCAGCAGCAACGGACTAGCGGGAGAAACTGAGCAGTTCTTC
size: -
D: TRBD2
J: TRBJ2-1
V: TRBV4-2

CDR3: CASSLGVRGFGNEQFF
DNA: TGTGCCAGCAGCTTAGGGGTTCGGGGATTTGGCAATGAGCAGTTCTTC
size: few
D: -
J: TRBJ2-1
V: TRBV11-2

CDR3: CASSFPAGGPQQETQYF
DNA: TGTGCCAGCAGCTTTCCGGCGGGAGGGCCGCAGCAAGAGACCCAGTACTTC
size: -
D: TRBD2
J: TRBJ2-5
V: TRBV7-2